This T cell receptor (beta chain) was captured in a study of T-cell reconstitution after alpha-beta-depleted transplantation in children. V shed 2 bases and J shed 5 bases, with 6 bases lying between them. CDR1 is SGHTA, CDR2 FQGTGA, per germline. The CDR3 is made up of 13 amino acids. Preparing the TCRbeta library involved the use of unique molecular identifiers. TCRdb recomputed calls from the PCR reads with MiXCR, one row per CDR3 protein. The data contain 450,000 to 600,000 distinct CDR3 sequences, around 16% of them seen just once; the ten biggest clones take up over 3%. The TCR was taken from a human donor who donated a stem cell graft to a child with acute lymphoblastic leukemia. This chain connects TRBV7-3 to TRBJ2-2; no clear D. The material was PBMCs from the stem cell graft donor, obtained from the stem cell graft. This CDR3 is CASSLSSTGELFF. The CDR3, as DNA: TGTGCCAGCAGCTTATCATCTACCGGGGAGCTGTTTTTT.